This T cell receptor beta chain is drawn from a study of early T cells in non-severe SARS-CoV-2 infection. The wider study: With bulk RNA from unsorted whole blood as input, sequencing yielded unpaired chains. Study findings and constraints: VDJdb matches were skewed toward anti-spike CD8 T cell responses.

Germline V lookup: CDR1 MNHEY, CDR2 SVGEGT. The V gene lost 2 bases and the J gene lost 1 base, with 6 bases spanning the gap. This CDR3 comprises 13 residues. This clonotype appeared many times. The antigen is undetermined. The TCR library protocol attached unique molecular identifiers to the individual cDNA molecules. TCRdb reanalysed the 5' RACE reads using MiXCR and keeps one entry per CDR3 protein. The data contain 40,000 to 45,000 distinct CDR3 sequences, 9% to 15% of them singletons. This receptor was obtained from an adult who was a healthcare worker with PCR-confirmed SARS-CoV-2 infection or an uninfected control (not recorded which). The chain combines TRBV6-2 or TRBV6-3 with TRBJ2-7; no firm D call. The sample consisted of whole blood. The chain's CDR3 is CASSYGKSYEQYF. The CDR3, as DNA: TGTGCCAGCAGTTACGGGAAATCCTACGAGCAGTACTTC.